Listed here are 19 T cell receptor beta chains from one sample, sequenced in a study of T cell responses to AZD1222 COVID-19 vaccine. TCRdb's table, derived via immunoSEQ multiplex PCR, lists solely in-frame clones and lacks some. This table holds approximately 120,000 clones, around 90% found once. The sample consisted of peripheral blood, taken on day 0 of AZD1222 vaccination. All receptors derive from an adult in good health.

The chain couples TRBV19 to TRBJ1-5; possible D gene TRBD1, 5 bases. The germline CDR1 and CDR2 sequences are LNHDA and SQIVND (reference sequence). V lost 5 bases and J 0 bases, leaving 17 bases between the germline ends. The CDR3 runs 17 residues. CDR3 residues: CASSGRQGPYSNQPQHF. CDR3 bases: TGTGCCAGTAGTGGTCGCCAGGGCCCATATAGCAATCAGCCCCAGCATTTT. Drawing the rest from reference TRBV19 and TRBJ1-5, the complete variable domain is DGGITQSPKYLFRKEGQNVTLSCEQNLNHDAMYWYRQDPGQGLRLIYYSQIVNDFQKGDIAEGYSVSREKKESFPLTVTSAQKNPTAFYLCASSGRQGPYSNQPQHFGDGTRLSIL.

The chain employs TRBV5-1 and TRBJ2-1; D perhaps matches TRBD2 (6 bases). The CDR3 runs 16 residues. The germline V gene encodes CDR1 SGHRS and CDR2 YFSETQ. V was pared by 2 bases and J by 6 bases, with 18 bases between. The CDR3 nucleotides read TGCGCCAGCAGCTTTTATGGCCTAGCGATCAGCAATGAGCAGTTCTTC. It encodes CASSFYGLAISNEQFF.

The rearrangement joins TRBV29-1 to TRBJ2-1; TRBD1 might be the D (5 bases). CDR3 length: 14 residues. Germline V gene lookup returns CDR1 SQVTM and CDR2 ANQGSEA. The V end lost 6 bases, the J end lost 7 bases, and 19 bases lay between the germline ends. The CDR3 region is CSVPDRGIGNEQFF. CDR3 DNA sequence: TGCAGCGTCCCCGACAGAGGCATCGGAAATGAGCAGTTCTTC.

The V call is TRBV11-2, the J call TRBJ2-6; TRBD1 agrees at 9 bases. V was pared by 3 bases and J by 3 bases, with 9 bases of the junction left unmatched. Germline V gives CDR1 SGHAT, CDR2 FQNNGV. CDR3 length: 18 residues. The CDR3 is CASSLGTGRLVGANVLTF. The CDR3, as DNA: TGTGCCAGCAGCTTGGGGACAGGGAGATTGGTTGGGGCCAACGTCCTGACTTTC.

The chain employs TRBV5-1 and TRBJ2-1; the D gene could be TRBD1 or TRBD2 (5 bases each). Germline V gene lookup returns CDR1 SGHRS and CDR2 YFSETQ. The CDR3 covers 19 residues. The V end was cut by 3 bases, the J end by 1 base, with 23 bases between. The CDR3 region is CASSSYPRGSSMSYNEQFF. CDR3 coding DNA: TGCGCCAGCAGCTCATACCCCCGGGGCTCATCGATGTCCTACAATGAGCAGTTCTTC.

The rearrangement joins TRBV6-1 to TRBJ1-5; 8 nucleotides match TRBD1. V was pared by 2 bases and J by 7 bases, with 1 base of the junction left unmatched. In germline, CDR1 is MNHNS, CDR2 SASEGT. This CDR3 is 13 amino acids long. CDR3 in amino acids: CASSEQGAQPQHF. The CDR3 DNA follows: TGTGCCAGCAGTGAACAGGGGGCCCAGCCCCAGCATTTT.

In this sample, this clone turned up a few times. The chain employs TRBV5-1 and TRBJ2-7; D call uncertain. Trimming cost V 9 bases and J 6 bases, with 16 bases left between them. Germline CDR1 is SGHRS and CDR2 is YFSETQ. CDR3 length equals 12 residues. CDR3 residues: CATTGPHLEQYF. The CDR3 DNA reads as TGCGCCACCACGGGCCCACATCTCGAGCAGTACTTC.

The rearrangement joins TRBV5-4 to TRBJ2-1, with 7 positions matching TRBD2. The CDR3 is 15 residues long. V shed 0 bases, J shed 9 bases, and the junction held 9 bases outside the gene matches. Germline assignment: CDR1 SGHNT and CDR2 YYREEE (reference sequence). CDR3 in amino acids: CASSLEPPPGGEQFF. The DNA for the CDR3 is TGTGCCAGCAGCTTGGAACCCCCGCCGGGAGGTGAGCAGTTCTTC.

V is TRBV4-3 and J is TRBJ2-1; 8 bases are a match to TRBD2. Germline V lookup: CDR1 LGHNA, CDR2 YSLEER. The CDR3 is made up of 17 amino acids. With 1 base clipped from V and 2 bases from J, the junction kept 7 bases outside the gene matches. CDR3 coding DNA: TGCGCCAGCAGCCAAGTCGCCGGCGGGGGGACCTACAATGAGCAGTTCTTC. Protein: CASSQVAGGGTYNEQFF.

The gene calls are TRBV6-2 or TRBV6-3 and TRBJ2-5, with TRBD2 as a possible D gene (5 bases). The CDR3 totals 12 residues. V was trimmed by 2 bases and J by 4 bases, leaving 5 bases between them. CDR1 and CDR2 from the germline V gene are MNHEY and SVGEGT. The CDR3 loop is CASSYRGETQYF. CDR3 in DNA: TGTGCCAGCAGTTACCGGGGAGAGACCCAGTACTTC.

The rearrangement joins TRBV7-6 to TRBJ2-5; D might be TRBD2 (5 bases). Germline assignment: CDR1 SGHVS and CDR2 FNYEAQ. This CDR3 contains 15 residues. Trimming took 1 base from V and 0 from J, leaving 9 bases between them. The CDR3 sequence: CASSLGTGYQETQYF. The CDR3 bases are TGTGCCAGCAGCTTAGGGACTGGCTACCAAGAGACCCAGTACTTC.

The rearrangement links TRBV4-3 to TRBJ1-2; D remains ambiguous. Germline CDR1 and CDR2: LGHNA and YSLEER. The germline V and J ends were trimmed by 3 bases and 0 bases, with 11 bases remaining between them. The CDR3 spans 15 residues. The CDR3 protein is CASSQTTPANYGYTF. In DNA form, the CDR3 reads TGCGCCAGCAGCCAGACGACACCCGCTAACTATGGCTACACCTTC.

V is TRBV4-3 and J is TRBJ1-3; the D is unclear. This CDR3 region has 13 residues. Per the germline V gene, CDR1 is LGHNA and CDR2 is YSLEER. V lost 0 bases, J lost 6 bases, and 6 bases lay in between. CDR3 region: CASSQDPVNTIYF. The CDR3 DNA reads TGCGCCAGCAGCCAAGATCCGGTAAACACCATATATTTT.

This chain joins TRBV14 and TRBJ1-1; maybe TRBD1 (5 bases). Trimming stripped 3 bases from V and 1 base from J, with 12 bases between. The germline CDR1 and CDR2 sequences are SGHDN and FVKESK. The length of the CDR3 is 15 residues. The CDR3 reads CASSQRSRGNTEAFF. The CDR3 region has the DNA TGTGCCAGCAGCCAGAGGAGTAGGGGGAACACTGAAGCTTTCTTT.

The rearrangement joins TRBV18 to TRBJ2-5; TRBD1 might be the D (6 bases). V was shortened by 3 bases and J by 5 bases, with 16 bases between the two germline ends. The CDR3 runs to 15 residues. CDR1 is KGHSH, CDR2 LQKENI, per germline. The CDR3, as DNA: TGTGCCAGCTCACCCGGGACACCGGTCGGGGAGACCCAGTACTTC. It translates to CASSPGTPVGETQYF.

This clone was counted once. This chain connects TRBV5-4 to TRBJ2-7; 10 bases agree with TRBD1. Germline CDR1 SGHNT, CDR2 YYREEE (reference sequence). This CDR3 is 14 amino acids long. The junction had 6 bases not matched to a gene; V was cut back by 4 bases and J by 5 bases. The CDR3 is CASSITGTGDEQYF. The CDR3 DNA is TGTGCCAGCAGCATCACCGGGACAGGGGACGAGCAGTACTTC.

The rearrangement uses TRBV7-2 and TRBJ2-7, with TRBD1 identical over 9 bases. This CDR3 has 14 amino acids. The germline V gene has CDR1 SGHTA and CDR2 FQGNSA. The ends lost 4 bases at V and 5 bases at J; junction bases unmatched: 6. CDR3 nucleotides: TGTGCCAGCAGCTCCAACAGGGGGCGAAACGAGCAGTACTTC. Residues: CASSSNRGRNEQYF. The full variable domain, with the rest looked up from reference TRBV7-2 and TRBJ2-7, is GAGVSQSPSNKVTEKGKDVELRCDPISGHTALYWYRQSLGQGLEFLIYFQGNSAPDKSGLPSDRFSAERTGGSVSTLTIQRTQQEDSAVYLCASSSNRGRNEQYFGPGTRLTVT.

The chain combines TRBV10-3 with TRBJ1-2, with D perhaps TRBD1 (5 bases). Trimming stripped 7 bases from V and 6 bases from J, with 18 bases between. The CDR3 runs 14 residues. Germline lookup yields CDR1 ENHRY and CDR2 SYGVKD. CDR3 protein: CAIKVSGLRDGYTF. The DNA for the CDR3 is TGTGCCATCAAAGTGTCAGGGTTGCGGGATGGCTACACCTTC.

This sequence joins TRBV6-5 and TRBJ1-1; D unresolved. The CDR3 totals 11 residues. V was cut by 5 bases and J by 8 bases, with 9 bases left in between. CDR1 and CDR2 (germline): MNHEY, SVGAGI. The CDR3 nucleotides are TGTGCCAGCAGTCGAAAGCAAGAAGCTTTCTTT. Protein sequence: CASSRKQEAFF.